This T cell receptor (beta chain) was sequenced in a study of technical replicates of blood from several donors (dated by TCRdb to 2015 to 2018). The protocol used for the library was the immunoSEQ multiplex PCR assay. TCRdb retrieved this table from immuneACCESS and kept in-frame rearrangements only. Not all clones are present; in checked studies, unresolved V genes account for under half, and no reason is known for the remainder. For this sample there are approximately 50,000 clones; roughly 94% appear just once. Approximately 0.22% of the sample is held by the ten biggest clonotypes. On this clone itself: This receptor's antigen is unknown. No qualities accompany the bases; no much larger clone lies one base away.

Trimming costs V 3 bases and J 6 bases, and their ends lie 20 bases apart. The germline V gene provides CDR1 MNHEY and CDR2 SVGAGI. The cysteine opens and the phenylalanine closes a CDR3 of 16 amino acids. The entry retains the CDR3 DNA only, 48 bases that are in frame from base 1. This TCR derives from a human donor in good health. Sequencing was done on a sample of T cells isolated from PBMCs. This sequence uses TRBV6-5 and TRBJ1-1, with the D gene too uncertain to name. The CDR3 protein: CASSYGIYSVGAEAFF. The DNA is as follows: TGTGCCAGCAGTTATGGAATCTACAGCGTCGGGGCTGAAGCTTTCTTT.